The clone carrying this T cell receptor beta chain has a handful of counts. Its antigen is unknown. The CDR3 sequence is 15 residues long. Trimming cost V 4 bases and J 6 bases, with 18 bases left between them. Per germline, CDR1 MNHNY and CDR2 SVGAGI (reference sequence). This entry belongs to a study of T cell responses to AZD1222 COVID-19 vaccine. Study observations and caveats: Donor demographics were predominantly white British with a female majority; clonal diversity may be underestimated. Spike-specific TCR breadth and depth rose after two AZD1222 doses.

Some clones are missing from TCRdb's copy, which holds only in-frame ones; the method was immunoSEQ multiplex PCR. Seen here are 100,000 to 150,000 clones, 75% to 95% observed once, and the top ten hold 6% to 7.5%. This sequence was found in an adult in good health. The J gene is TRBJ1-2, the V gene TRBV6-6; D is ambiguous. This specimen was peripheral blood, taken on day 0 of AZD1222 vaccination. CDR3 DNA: TGTGCCAGCAGTTTACTCGCTAAAGGGCAGGATGGCTACACCTTC. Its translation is CASSLLAKGQDGYTF.